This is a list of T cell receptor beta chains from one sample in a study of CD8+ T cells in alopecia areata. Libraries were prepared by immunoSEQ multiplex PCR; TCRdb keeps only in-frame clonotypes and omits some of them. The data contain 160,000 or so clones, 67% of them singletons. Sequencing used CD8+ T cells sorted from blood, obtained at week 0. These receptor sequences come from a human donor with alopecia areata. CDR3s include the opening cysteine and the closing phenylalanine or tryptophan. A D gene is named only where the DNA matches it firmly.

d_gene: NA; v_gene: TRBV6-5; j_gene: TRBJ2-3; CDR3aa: CASSPFGLTDTQYF
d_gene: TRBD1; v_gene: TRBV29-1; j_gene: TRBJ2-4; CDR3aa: CSVPSPDRGSKNIQYF
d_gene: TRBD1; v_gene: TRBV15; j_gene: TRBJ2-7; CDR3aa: CATDRDLYEQYF
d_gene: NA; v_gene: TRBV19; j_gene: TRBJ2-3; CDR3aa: CASSLLSTDTQYF
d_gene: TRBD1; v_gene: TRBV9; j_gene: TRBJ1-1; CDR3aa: CASSENRGLNTEAFF
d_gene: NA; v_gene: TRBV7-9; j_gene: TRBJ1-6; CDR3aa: CASSLDGSPLHF
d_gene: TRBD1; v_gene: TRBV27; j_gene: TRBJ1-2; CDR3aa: CASSYLTGAGGYTF
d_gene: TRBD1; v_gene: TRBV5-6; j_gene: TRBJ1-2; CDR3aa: CASSQGTGTYGYTF
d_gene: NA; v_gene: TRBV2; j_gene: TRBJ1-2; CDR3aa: CASFSSGGPDYGYTF
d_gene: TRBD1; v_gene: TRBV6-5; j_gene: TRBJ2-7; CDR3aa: CASLRQGVYEQYF
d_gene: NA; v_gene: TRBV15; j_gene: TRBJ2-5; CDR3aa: CAIQSKRTQYF
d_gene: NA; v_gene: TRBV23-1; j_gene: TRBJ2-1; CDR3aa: CASSHRDGPYNEQFF
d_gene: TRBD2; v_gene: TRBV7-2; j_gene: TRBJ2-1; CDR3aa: CASSLTAGGPVSYNEQFF
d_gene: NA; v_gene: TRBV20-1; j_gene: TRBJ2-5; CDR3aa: CSASSGETQYF
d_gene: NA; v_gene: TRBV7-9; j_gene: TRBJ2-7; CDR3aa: CASSSGRPYEQYF
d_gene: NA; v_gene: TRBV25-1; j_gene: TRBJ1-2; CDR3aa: CASSDGGSYGYTF
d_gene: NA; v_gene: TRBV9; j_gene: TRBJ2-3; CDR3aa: CASSVGDPIRGDTQYF
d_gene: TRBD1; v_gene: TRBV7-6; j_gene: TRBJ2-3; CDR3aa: CASSPTGADTQYF
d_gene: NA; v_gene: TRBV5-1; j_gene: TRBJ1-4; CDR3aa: CASSLRWANEKLFF
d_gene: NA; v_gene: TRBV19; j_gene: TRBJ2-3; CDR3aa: CASSIGLGEKIADTQYF
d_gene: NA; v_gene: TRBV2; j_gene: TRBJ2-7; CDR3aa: CASSSGTMYF
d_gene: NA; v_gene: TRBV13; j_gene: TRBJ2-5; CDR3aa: CASSGGQGRETQYF
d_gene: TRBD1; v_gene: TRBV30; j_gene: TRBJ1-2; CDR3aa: CAWWGTGTASFFDYGYTF
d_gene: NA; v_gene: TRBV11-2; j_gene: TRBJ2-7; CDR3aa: CASSLGDYEQYF
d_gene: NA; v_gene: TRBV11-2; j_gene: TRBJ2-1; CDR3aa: CASSEDREQFF
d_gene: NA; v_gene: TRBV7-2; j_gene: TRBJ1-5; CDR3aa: CASSLVEGTNQPQHF
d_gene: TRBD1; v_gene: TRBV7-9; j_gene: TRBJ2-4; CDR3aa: CASSDRENIQYF
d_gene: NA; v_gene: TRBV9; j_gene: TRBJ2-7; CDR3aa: CASSVDNGPYEQYF
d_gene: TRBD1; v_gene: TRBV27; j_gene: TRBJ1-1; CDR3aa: CASSLSWTGGTEAFF
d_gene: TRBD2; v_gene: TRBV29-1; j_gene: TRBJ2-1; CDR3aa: CSLSGGPSSYNEQFF
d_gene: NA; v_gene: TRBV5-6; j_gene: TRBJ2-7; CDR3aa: CASSSRRQVDEQYF
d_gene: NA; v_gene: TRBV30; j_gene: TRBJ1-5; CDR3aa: CAWSLQDNQPQHF
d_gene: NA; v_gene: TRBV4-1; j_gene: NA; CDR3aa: CASSQYLGGYYEQYF
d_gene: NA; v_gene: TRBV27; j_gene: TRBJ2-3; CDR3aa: CASPPTGASTDTQYF
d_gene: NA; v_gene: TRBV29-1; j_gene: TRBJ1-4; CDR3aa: CSAHLGLGEKLFF
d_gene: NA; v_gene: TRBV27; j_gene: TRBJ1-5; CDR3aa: CASSLVGQPQHF
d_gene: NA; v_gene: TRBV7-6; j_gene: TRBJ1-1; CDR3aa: CASMGPSDTEAFF
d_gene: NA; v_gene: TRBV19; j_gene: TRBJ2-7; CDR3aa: CASQGGVGSIYEQYF
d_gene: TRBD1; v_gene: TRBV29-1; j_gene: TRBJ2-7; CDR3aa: CSVEGTGKSYEQYF
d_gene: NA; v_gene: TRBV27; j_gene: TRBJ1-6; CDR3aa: CASSLFRGGYSPLHF
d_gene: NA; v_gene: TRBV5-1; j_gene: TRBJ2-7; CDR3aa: CASAIGWGSYEQYF
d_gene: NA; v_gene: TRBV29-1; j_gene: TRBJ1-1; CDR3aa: CSVDPNRAGNTEAFF
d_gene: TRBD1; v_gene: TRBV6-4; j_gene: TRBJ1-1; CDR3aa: CASSADRGSTEAFF
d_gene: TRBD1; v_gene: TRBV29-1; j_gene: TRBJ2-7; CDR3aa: CSALLTGYEQYF
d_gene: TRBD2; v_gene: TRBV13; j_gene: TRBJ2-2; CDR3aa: CASSSAGGNTGELFF
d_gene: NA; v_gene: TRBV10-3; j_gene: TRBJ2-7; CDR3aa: CAISEGQGADYEQYF
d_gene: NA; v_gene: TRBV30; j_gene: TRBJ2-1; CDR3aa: CAWADSGYNEQFF